These 2 T cell receptor beta chains were all obtained from the same sample, sequenced in a study of shared clonotypes between healthy human individuals. Sequencing was performed with immunoSEQ multiplex PCR; in TCRdb, only in-frame clones are kept and a portion is missing. This sample has about 2.4 million clones, with roughly 93% found just once. Source material: naive CD4+ T cells from PBMCs. Specified subset: CD45RA+ positively selected. The receptors were sampled from a man aged 18 to 29 in good health. Some clones in this sample may be carry-over from other donors' samples.

The chain joins TRBV5-1 to TRBJ2-7; tentatively, D is TRBD1 or TRBD2 (5 bases each). Germline V gives CDR1 SGHRS, CDR2 YFSETQ. V was clipped by 6 bases and J by 5 bases, with 21 bases between them. The CDR3 spans 15 residues. In DNA form, the CDR3 reads TGCGCCAGCATTGTGGGGGATGGCGGTATCCACGAGCAGTACTTC. Its translation: CASIVGDGGIHEQYF. Using reference TRBV5-1 and TRBJ2-7 for the parts outside the CDR3, the full variable domain is KAGVTQTPRYLIKTRGQQVTLSCSPISGHRSVSWYQQTPGQGLQFLFEYFSETQRNKGNFPGRFSGRQFSNSRSEMNVSTLELGDSALYLCASIVGDGGIHEQYFGPGTRLTVT.

The V call is TRBV4-1, the J call TRBJ2-7; TRBD1 agrees at 7 bases. This CDR3 spans 15 amino acids. V lost 2 bases to trimming and J lost 7 bases; unmatched junction nucleotides: 11. Germline V gene lookup returns CDR1 MGHRA and CDR2 YSYEKL. This chain's CDR3 is CASSQPTGASGEQYF. The CDR3 nucleotides are TGCGCCAGCAGCCAACCCACAGGGGCCTCTGGAGAGCAGTACTTC.